A single sample gave rise to the 29 T cell receptor beta chains below, sequenced in a study of CXCR4 blockade with PD-1 therapy in pancreatic cancer. Sequencing was performed with immunoSEQ multiplex PCR; in TCRdb, only in-frame clones are kept and a portion is missing. The sample carries over 4,500 clones, around 62% recorded once. The sequencing sample was made of tumor tissue. These receptors came from a human donor with pancreatic ductal adenocarcinoma.

This chain links TRBV28 with TRBJ2-1, with 12 bases that match TRBD2. With 7 bases clipped from V and 7 bases from J, the junction kept 5 bases outside the gene matches. The CDR3 totals 14 residues. CDR1 is MDHEN, CDR2 SYDVKM, per germline. CDR3 nucleotides: TGTGCCAGCATGAGGACTAGCGGGACGAATGAGCAGTTCTTC. Encoded protein: CASMRTSGTNEQFF.

CDR3 sequence (DNA): TGTGCCACCGGGGCTGGACGGATTTCTGGGGCCAACGTCCTGACTTTC. Its protein is CATGAGRISGANVLTF. The V call is TRBV10-3, the J call TRBJ2-6; either TRBD1 or TRBD2 may supply D (5 bases each). Germline V gene sequence: CDR1 ENHRY, CDR2 SYGVKD. This CDR3 is 16 amino acids long. With 10 bases removed from V and 1 base from J, the gap between germline ends came to 17 bases.

In its sample, this clone was seen a few times. The chain employs TRBV9 and TRBJ2-1, with 12 bases matching TRBD2. The CDR3 is made up of 16 amino acids. Per germline, CDR1 SGDLS and CDR2 YYNGEE. The V segment lost 5 bases and the J segment 7 bases; nucleotides outside the gene matches: 10. The CDR3 loop is CASRATAGTSGNEQFF. CDR3 bases: TGTGCCAGCAGAGCAACTGCCGGGACTAGCGGGAATGAGCAGTTCTTC.

There are a few counts of this clone. This sequence joins TRBV9 and TRBJ1-3, with no clear D. The germline V gene encodes CDR1 SGDLS and CDR2 YYNGEE. Trimming shortened V by 7 bases and J by 1 base, and 9 bases separated the two germline ends. The CDR3 has 13 residues. CDR3 loop: CASQAESGNTIYF. The CDR3 DNA reads as TGTGCCAGCCAGGCAGAGTCTGGAAACACCATATATTTT.

The chain combines TRBV6-8 with TRBJ2-3; no reliable D call. In germline, CDR1 is MNHGY, CDR2 SAAAGT. This CDR3 contains 12 residues. V was clipped by 0 bases and J by 14 bases, with 12 bases between them. The CDR3 spells CASSYSTVWRYF. As DNA, the CDR3 is TGTGCCAGCAGTTACTCGACGGTTTGGAGGTATTTT.

The sample holds a few counts of this clone. The V and J genes are TRBV9 and TRBJ1-2; 7 nucleotides align to TRBD1. With 5 bases clipped from V and 4 bases from J, the junction kept 11 bases outside the gene matches. The CDR3 has 15 residues. Germline CDR1 reads SGDLS; CDR2 reads YYNGEE. The CDR3 DNA sequence: TGTGCCAGCAGTGTATCAACAGGGGTGGCCTATGGCTACACCTTC. This sequence encodes CASSVSTGVAYGYTF.

The chain combines TRBV11-3 with TRBJ2-3; TRBD2 agrees at 7 bases. From germline, CDR1 is SGHNT and CDR2 YENEEA. The ends lost 5 bases at V and 2 bases at J; junction bases unmatched: 7. This CDR3 has 15 amino acids. The CDR3 here is CASSPGGGITDTQYF. DNA of the CDR3: TGTGCCAGCAGCCCCGGCGGGGGAATCACAGATACGCAGTATTTT.

V gene TRBV29-1 combines with J gene TRBJ2-1; the D gene is possibly TRBD2 (5 bases). Germline V gives CDR1 SQVTM, CDR2 ANQGSEA. Deletions cut 4 bases from V and 8 bases from J, with 12 bases between. CDR3 length equals 12 residues. Here the CDR3 DNA reads TGCAGCGTTGGAGGGCGTGGCGATGAGCAGTTCTTC. This sequence encodes CSVGGRGDEQFF.

Only a few counts were recorded for this clone. The CDR3 DNA is TGTGCCAGCAGTTACACCCAACACCCCTTGGGAGGCTACAATGAGCAGTTCTTC. Its protein is CASSYTQHPLGGYNEQFF. This sequence joins TRBV6-8 and TRBJ2-1, with a weak D call TRBD2 (6 bases). The germline V and J ends were trimmed by 2 bases and 3 bases, with 20 bases remaining between them. The CDR3 extends over 18 amino acids. CDR1 MNHGY and CDR2 SAAAGT come from the germline V gene.

This clone was observed a few times. The chain links TRBV28 to TRBJ2-7; D is perhaps TRBD1 or TRBD2 (5 bases each). The CDR3 loop spans 13 amino acids. Trimming took 5 bases from V and 3 from J, leaving 11 bases between them. Per the germline V gene, CDR1 is MDHEN and CDR2 is SYDVKM. The CDR3 region is CASSGDGLYEQYF. CDR3 nucleotide sequence: TGTGCCAGCAGTGGGGACGGCCTCTACGAGCAGTACTTC.

This clone has only one observation. The chain joins TRBV30 to TRBJ2-7; D remains ambiguous. Trimming removed 0 bases from V and 0 bases from J, with 3 bases in between. This CDR3 has 12 amino acids. Germline-derived CDR1 and CDR2 are GTSNPN and SVGIG (reference sequence). The CDR3 loop reads CAWSVTSYEQYF. DNA for the CDR3: TGTGCCTGGAGTGTAACCTCCTACGAGCAGTACTTC.

The genes are TRBV19 and TRBJ2-1; no clear D gene. Germline loops: CDR1 LNHDA, CDR2 SQIVND (reference sequence). CDR3 length: 15 amino acids. The V end was cut by 4 bases, the J end by 2 bases, with 12 bases between. The CDR3 region has the DNA TGTGCCAGTAGTAAGGGCGCCTCCGCCTACAATGAGCAGTTCTTC. Amino acids: CASSKGASAYNEQFF. Together with reference TRBV19 and TRBJ2-1, the CDR3 gives the full variable domain: DGGITQSPKYLFRKEGQNVTLSCEQNLNHDAMYWYRQDPGQGLRLIYYSQIVNDFQKGDIAEGYSVSREKKESFPLTVTSAQKNPTAFYLCASSKGASAYNEQFFGPGTRLTVL.

The J gene is TRBJ2-3, the V gene TRBV1; TRBD2, the D gene given by the table, was not confirmed from the DNA. TRBV1 is designated a pseudogene. CDR3 length equals 17 residues. This CDR3 is CASSQASGGTRTDTQYF. DNA of the CDR3: TGCGCCAGCAGCCAAGCTAGCGGGGGGACTCGCACAGATACGCAGTATTTT.

The CDR3 DNA follows: TGTGCCAGCTCACTTCCGGGTACTGAAGCTTTCTTT. Translating it yields CASSLPGTEAFF. The chain links TRBV18 to TRBJ1-1; D is ambiguous. Germline CDR1 is KGHSH and CDR2 is LQKENI. The CDR3 spans 12 residues. V dropped 4 bases and J dropped 5 bases, with 8 bases sitting between them. The whole variable domain, filled in from reference TRBV18 and TRBJ1-1, reads NAGVMQNPRHLVRRRGQEARLRCSPMKGHSHVYWYRQLPEEGLKFMVYLQKENIIDESGMPKERFSAEFPKEGPSILRIQQVVRGDSAAYFCASSLPGTEAFFGQGTRLTVV.

By frequency in the sample, this clone is medium-sized. The chain has TRBV11-3 and TRBJ2-7; 8 nucleotides match TRBD2. Trimming took 3 bases from V and 3 from J; bases not matched to a gene: 4. The CDR3 is made up of 14 amino acids. Germline V gene sequence: CDR1 SGHNT, CDR2 YENEEA. The chain's CDR3 is CASSFSGTVYEQYF. The CDR3 DNA reads as TGTGCCAGCAGCTTTAGCGGGACGGTCTACGAGCAGTACTTC.

V gene TRBV18 combines with J gene TRBJ2-3; D gene unclear. The V end lost 6 bases, the J end lost 3 bases, and 13 bases lay between the germline ends. Looked up from germline, CDR1 is KGHSH and CDR2 is LQKENI. CDR3 length equals 14 residues. CDR3 in DNA: TGTGCCAGCTCGCTCGGAGTTTCAACAGATACGCAGTATTTT. Protein sequence: CASSLGVSTDTQYF.

The chain's CDR3 is CSVDWGGNYGYTF. The CDR3 DNA sequence: TGCAGCGTAGATTGGGGGGGAAACTATGGCTACACCTTC. This chain connects TRBV29-1 to TRBJ1-2; a weak D match, TRBD1 (5 bases). V dropped 6 bases and J dropped 2 bases, with 13 bases sitting between them. The CDR3 spans 13 residues. In germline, CDR1 is SQVTM, CDR2 ANQGSEA.

The chain is built from TRBV18 and TRBJ1-1; no clear D gene. The CDR3 has 14 residues. CDR1 is KGHSH and CDR2 is LQKENI in the germline V gene. The germline V and J ends were trimmed by 3 bases and 2 bases, with 10 bases remaining between them. The CDR3 protein is CASSPFGSNTEAFF. CDR3 nucleotide sequence: TGTGCCAGCTCACCCTTTGGGTCTAACACTGAAGCTTTCTTT.

The CDR3 DNA is TGTGCCATCAGCACGATACCGGGACTAGCGGGAGTCAGTGAGCAGTTCTTC. It yields the protein CAISTIPGLAGVSEQFF. The V and J genes are TRBV6-8 and TRBJ2-1, with TRBD2 identical over 14 bases. The ends lost 10 bases at V and 9 bases at J; junction bases unmatched: 17. Germline lookup yields CDR1 MNHGY and CDR2 SAAAGT. The CDR3 sequence is 17 residues long.

This clone was counted only a few times. The J gene is TRBJ2-7, the V gene TRBV5-1; 11 nucleotides align to TRBD1. V trimming: 3 bases; J trimming: 5 bases; junction bases outside the gene matches: 10. This CDR3 has 16 residues. The V gene's germline CDR1 is SGHRS and CDR2 YFSETQ. The CDR3 loop reads CASSWTGGEGNHEQYF. CDR3 coding DNA: TGCGCCAGCAGCTGGACAGGGGGCGAAGGAAACCACGAGCAGTACTTC.

The V call is TRBV30, the J call TRBJ2-1; 7 nucleotides match TRBD2. Germline values: CDR1 GTSNPN, CDR2 SVGIG (reference sequence). Trimming cost V 5 bases and J 0 bases; bases outside gene matches: 7. This CDR3 is 15 amino acids long. CDR3 in DNA: TGTGCCTGGTCTGCCGGGAGGTTCTCCTACAATGAGCAGTTCTTC. It codes for CAWSAGRFSYNEQFF.

The chain combines TRBV18 with TRBJ2-6, with 10 bases fitting TRBD1. The CDR3 spans 19 residues. CDR1 KGHSH and CDR2 LQKENI come from the germline V gene. V gave up 2 bases and J gave up 0 bases; unmatched junction bases: 7. CDR3: CASSPMSRTGGSGANVLTF. DNA of the CDR3: TGTGCCAGCTCACCAATGTCGAGGACAGGGGGCTCTGGGGCCAACGTCCTGACTTTC.

As for this clone: A read error may account for a junction end that differs from germline. The V and J genes are TRBV18 and TRBJ2-7, with 10 bases fitting TRBD2. The germline V gene encodes CDR1 KGHSH and CDR2 LQKENI. CDR3 length equals 14 residues. The DNA for the CDR3 is TGTGTCAGCTCACCGACTTCACTAGCGGGGGAGCAGTACTTC. Translated: CVSSPTSLAGEQYF.

Only a few counts were recorded for this clone. This chain links TRBV8-2 with TRBJ2-1; the DNA was not used to check the table's D call, TRBD2. TRBV8-2 represents a pseudogene. The CDR3 consists of 15 residues. The CDR3 DNA is TGTGCCAGCAGCCCGGGGACTAGCGTATACAATGAGCAGTTCTTC. It translates to CASSPGTSVYNEQFF.

This clone appeared a few times. The chain carries TRBV9 and TRBJ2-1; no clear D. V gave up 3 bases and J gave up 7 bases, with 17 bases separating them. The CDR3 loop spans 15 amino acids. In germline, CDR1 is SGDLS, CDR2 YYNGEE. The DNA of the CDR3 is TGTGCCAGCAGCGCCCAGGCGAACACTCCTAATGAGCAGTTCTTC. Its translation is CASSAQANTPNEQFF.

This clone came up a few times. The chain has TRBV30 and TRBJ2-5, with 12 bases fitting TRBD2. This CDR3 spans 16 amino acids. V was clipped by 5 bases and J by 0 bases; unmatched bases: 7. Germline-derived CDR1 and CDR2 are GTSNPN and SVGIG (reference sequence). In nucleotides, the CDR3 is TGTGCCTGGGAACGACTAGCGGGAGAACACCAAGAGACCCAGTACTTC. Residues: CAWERLAGEHQETQYF.

The J gene is TRBJ2-1, the V gene TRBV19; D is possibly TRBD1 (5 bases). Germline V gene data show CDR1 as LNHDA and CDR2 as SQIVND (reference sequence). This CDR3 spans 14 amino acids. V dropped 1 base and J dropped 8 bases, with 12 bases sitting between them. Written as DNA, the CDR3 is TGTGCCAGTAGTATAGGCAGGGATAAAGATGAGCAGTTCTTC. Translation: CASSIGRDKDEQFF. The full variable domain, with the rest looked up from reference TRBV19 and TRBJ2-1, is DGGITQSPKYLFRKEGQNVTLSCEQNLNHDAMYWYRQDPGQGLRLIYYSQIVNDFQKGDIAEGYSVSREKKESFPLTVTSAQKNPTAFYLCASSIGRDKDEQFFGPGTRLTVL.

The chain couples TRBV19 to TRBJ2-7; 8 bases are a match to TRBD1. CDR1 and CDR2 (germline): LNHDA, SQIVND (reference sequence). This CDR3 is built from 13 residues. V lost 5 bases and J lost 2; bases outside the gene matches: 2. CDR3: CASSAGQAYEQYF. Here the CDR3 DNA reads TGTGCCAGTAGTGCGGGACAGGCCTACGAGCAGTACTTC. The full variable domain, completed using reference TRBV19 and TRBJ2-7, is DGGITQSPKYLFRKEGQNVTLSCEQNLNHDAMYWYRQDPGQGLRLIYYSQIVNDFQKGDIAEGYSVSREKKESFPLTVTSAQKNPTAFYLCASSAGQAYEQYFGPGTRLTVT.

V usage is TRBV18 and J usage is TRBJ2-5; D may be TRBD1 or TRBD2 (6 bases each). V gave up 4 bases and J gave up 1 base, with 13 bases separating them. From germline, CDR1 is KGHSH and CDR2 LQKENI. This CDR3 region has 15 residues. This chain's CDR3 is CASSRDRGLQETQYF. Here the CDR3 DNA reads TGTGCCAGCTCACGGGATCGGGGGCTCCAAGAGACCCAGTACTTC.